This section outlines one TCR beta chain sequence together with its context. The antigen remains unidentified. This entry is derived from a study of siplizumab effects on memory and regulatory T cells. Study outcomes and limitations: Roughly 75-97% of proliferating clones (CD4+ or CD8+) could not be assigned a naive or memory phenotype. Naive T cells were seen as more diverse than memory cells and as major alloresponse contributors. With siplizumab, mappable alloreactive CD4+ clones averaged 68.8% Treg-derived, versus around 28% in controls.

Mixed lymphocyte reaction cells were cocultured at 37°C for more than 5 days. CFSE-tagged responder PBMCs and Violet Dye-tagged stimulator PBMCs were mixed 1:1. Some clones are missing from TCRdb's copy, which holds only in-frame ones; the method was immunoSEQ multiplex PCR. Among approximately 16,000 clones listed, approximately 45% were seen once. The TCR sequence derives from a human donor in good health; the cells came from an allogeneic mixed lymphocyte reaction. Some clones in this sample may be carry-over from other donors' samples. What was sequenced was CFSE-low (dividing) CD4+ T cells sorted from an allogeneic mixed lymphocyte reaction.

The CDR3 DNA follows: TGTGCCAGCAGCCGGACTAGCGGGAGTTTGGAGCCAGATACGCAGTATTTT. It yields the protein CASSRTSGSLEPDTQYF. The chain combines TRBV11-2 with TRBJ2-3; 13 nucleotides line up with TRBD2. This CDR3 is 17 amino acids long. Germline values: CDR1 SGHAT, CDR2 FQNNGV. Trimming cost V 5 bases and J 4 bases; bases outside gene matches: 9.